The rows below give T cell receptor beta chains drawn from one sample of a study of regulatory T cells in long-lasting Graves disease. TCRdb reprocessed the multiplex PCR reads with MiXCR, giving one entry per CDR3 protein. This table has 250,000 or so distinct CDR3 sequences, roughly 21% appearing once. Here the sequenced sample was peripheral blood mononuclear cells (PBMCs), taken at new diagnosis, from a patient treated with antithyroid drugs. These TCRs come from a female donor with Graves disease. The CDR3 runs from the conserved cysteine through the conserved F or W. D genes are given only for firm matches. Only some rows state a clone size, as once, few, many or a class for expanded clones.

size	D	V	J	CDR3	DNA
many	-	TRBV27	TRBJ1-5	CASSLRYGQPQHF	TGTGCCAGCAGTTTGAGATACGGTCAGCCCCAGCATTTT
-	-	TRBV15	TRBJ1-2	CATSRDGIYGYTF	TGTGCCACCAGCAGGGACGGTATCTATGGCTACACCTTC
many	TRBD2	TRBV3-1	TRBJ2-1	CASSRRLAVLNEQFF	TGTGCCAGCAGCCGCCGGCTAGCGGTACTCAATGAGCAGTTCTTC
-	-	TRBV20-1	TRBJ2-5	CSARWKAQETQYF	TGCAGTGCTAGATGGAAGGCGCAAGAGACCCAGTACTTC
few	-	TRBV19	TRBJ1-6	CASSMGTWDGNSPLHF	TGTGCCAGTAGTATGGGCACGTGGGATGGGAATTCACCCCTCCACTTT
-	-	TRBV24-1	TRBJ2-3	CATGGDASERTDTQYF	TGTGCCACCGGGGGAGATGCTAGCGAACGCACAGATACGCAGTATTTT
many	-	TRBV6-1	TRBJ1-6	CASSTGVGDSPLHF	TGTGCCAGCAGTACTGGGGTCGGGGATTCACCCCTCCACTTT
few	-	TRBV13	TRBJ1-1	CASSSRQTNTEAFF	TGTGCCAGCAGCTCGAGACAGACGAACACTGAAGCTTTCTTT
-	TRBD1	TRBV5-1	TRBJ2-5	CASSWGTGSWETQYF	TGCGCCAGCAGCTGGGGGACAGGGAGTTGGGAGACCCAGTACTTC
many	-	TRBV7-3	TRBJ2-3	CASSQERGTRSTDTQYF	TGCGCCAGCAGCCAAGAGAGGGGGACACGAAGCACAGATACGCAGTATTTT
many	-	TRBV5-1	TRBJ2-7	CASSLGTRLEQYF	TGCGCCAGCAGCTTGGGAACTAGGCTCGAGCAGTACTTC
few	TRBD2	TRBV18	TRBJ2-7	CASSVTSGVSSYEQYF	TGTGCCAGCTCAGTAACTAGCGGGGTTAGCTCCTACGAGCAGTACTTC
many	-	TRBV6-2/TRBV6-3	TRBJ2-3	CASSYTGRADTQYF	TGTGCCAGCAGTTACACCGGGAGAGCAGATACGCAGTATTTT
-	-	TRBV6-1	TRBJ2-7	CASNQAGQPYEQYF	TGTGCCAGCAACCAAGCGGGCCAGCCCTACGAGCAGTACTTC
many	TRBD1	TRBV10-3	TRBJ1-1	CAMTGGANTEAFF	TGTGCCATGACAGGGGGCGCGAACACTGAAGCTTTCTTT
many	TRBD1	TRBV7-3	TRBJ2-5	CASSSTGAQETQYF	TGTGCCAGCAGCTCGACAGGGGCGCAAGAGACCCAGTACTTC
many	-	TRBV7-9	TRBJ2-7	CASSFGGEQYF	TGTGCCAGCAGCTTCGGGGGCGAGCAGTACTTC
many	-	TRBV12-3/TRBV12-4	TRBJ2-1	CATRQESSEQFF	TGTGCCACCCGACAGGAAAGTAGTGAGCAGTTCTTC
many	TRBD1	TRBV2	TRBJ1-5	CASRKGTADQPQHF	TGTGCCAGCAGGAAGGGGACAGCCGATCAGCCCCAGCATTTT
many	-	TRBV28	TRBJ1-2	CASSTLGEGRHGYTF	TGTGCCAGCAGTACTCTTGGCGAGGGCCGTCATGGCTACACCTTC
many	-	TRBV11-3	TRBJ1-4	CASSPPGRFRGEKLFF	TGTGCCAGCAGCCCCCCCGGACGGTTTCGAGGTGAAAAACTGTTTTTT
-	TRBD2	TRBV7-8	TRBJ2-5	CASRLPGLAGAQETQYF	TGTGCCAGCAGACTACCGGGACTAGCGGGGGCCCAAGAGACCCAGTACTTC
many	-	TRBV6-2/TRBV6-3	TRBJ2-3	CASSEIGRGSRDTQYF	TGTGCCAGCAGTGAAATCGGACGGGGGTCAAGAGATACGCAGTATTTT
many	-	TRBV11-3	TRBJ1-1	CASSVGSASNTEAFF	TGTGCCAGCAGCGTAGGCAGCGCGAGCAACACTGAAGCTTTCTTT
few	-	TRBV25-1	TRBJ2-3	CASRPTDPSTDTQYF	TGTGCCAGCCGACCAACAGATCCTAGCACAGATACGCAGTATTTT
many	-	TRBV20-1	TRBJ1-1	CSASSQNFEAFF	TGCAGTGCTAGCTCGCAGAACTTTGAAGCTTTCTTT
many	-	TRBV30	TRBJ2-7	CAWSVTGGFSEQYF	TGTGCCTGGAGTGTTACTGGAGGATTCAGCGAGCAGTACTTC
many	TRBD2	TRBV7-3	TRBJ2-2	CASSLFQRDGTGELFF	TGTGCCAGCAGCTTATTTCAGCGGGATGGCACCGGGGAGCTGTTTTTT
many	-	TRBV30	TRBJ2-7	CAWATRIDREEQYF	TGTGCCTGGGCGACCCGAATAGACCGGGAGGAGCAGTACTTC
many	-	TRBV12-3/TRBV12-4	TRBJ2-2	CASSLGESTGELFF	TGTGCCAGCAGTTTAGGGGAGTCCACCGGGGAGCTGTTTTTT
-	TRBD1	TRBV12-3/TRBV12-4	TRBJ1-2	CASSLAVGQGGYGYTF	TGTGCCAGCAGTTTGGCGGTGGGACAGGGCGGCTATGGCTACACCTTC
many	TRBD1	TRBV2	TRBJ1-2	CASIRDRGRAGYTF	TGTGCCAGCATCCGGGACAGGGGGCGTGCTGGCTACACCTTC
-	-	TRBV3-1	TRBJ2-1	CASSQDITGWGNEQFF	TGTGCCAGCAGCCAAGATATTACGGGGTGGGGCAATGAGCAGTTCTTC
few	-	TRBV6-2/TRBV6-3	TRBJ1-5	CASSYSVQPQHF	TGTGCCAGCAGTTACTCTGTTCAGCCACAGCATTTT
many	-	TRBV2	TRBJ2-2	CASSGTATNTGELFF	TGTGCCAGCAGCGGCACAGCCACAAACACCGGGGAGCTGTTTTTT
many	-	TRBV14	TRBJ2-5	CASSRSRGFQETQYF	TGTGCCAGCAGCCGCAGCCGGGGTTTCCAAGAGACCCAGTACTTC
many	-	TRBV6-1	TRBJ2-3	CASTDQAGTQYF	TGTGCCAGCACCGACCAGGCGGGAACGCAGTATTTT
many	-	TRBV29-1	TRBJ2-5	CSVDGTYDQETQYF	TGCAGCGTTGACGGGACTTACGATCAAGAGACCCAGTACTTC
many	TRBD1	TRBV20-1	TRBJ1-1	CSATRDRGLSAFF	TGCAGTGCTACCCGGGACAGGGGGCTGTCTGCTTTCTTT
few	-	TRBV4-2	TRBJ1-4	CASSQDSGVNEKLFF	TGTGCCAGCAGCCAAGATTCGGGGGTTAATGAAAAACTGTTTTTT
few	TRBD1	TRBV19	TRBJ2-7	CASKQGASYEQYF	TGTGCCAGCAAACAGGGGGCTTCTTACGAGCAGTACTTC
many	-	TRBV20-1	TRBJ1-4	CSARDLAAAEKLFF	TGCAGTGCTAGAGATCTTGCGGCTGCGGAAAAACTGTTTTTT
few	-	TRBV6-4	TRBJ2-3	CASSEGEEDTQYF	TGTGCCAGCAGTGAAGGGGAAGAAGATACGCAGTATTTT
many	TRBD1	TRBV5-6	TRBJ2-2	CASRKGGGGELFF	TGTGCCAGCAGAAAAGGGGGCGGCGGGGAGCTGTTTTTT
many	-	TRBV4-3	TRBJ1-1	CASSQALQGREAFF	TGCGCCAGCAGCCAGGCATTACAGGGTCGTGAAGCTTTCTTT
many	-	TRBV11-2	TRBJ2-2	CASSSTKGHGELFF	TGTGCCAGCAGCTCAACGAAGGGGCACGGGGAGCTGTTTTTT
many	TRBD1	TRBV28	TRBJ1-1	CASSKPTGVGAFF	TGTGCCAGCAGCAAACCTACAGGGGTGGGAGCTTTCTTT
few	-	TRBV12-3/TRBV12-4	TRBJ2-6	CASSLRRNSGANVLTF	TGTGCCAGCAGTTTACGGCGGAACTCTGGGGCCAACGTCCTGACTTTC
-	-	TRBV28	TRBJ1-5	CASNTGRAGTDQPQHF	TGTGCCAGCAACACAGGGAGGGCAGGGACGGATCAGCCCCAGCATTTT
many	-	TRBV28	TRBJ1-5	CASRLNNQPQHF	TGTGCCAGCAGGCTGAACAATCAGCCCCAGCATTTT
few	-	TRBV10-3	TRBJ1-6	CAISEQGSYNSPLHF	TGTGCCATCAGTGAGCAGGGCTCCTATAATTCACCCCTCCACTTT
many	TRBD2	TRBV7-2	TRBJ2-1	CASSQEPPSGRANEQFF	TGTGCCAGCAGCCAAGAACCCCCTAGCGGGAGGGCCAATGAGCAGTTCTTC
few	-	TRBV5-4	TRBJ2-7	CASSPASGYEQYF	TGTGCCAGCAGCCCCGCGTCAGGCTACGAGCAGTACTTC